Listed below are T cell receptor beta chains from one sample, sequenced in a study of blood T cell repertoires in COVID-19. Repertoires were generated with immunoSEQ multiplex PCR, while TCRdb's copy carries only in-frame clones and drops some. Here the sample spans approximately 92,000 clones, around 80% being singletons. Input material: peripheral blood. These TCRs come from an elderly man with acute or convalescent COVID-19. CDR3s include the opening cysteine and the closing phenylalanine or tryptophan. The D gene is left open where the match is weak. Clone size is stated in some rows and not others, as once, few, many or a class when expanded.

clone size	V gene	J gene	D gene	CDR3 protein	CDR3 DNA
NA	TRBV11-2	TRBJ2-2	NA	CASSLTTVHTGELFF	TGTGCCAGCAGCTTAACGACAGTTCACACCGGGGAGCTGTTTTTT
NA	TRBV6-2/TRBV6-3	TRBJ2-7	NA	CASSYGRGSYEQYF	TGTGCCAGCAGTTATGGCAGGGGCTCCTACGAGCAGTACTTC
NA	TRBV14	TRBJ1-2	TRBD1	CASSQVQGWIPYGYTF	TGTGCCAGCAGCCAAGTACAGGGGTGGATTCCCTATGGCTACACCTTC
NA	TRBV5-1	TRBJ2-2	TRBD1	CASSLDRVGTGELFF	TGCGCCAGCAGCCTGGACAGGGTCGGAACCGGGGAGCTGTTTTTT
NA	TRBV5-1	TRBJ2-1	TRBD1	CASSFAVGTGVLFEQFF	TGCGCCAGCAGCTTTGCCGTTGGGACAGGGGTGCTTTTTGAACAGTTCTTC
NA	TRBV11-2	TRBJ2-7	NA	CASSSPRVSTYEQYF	TGTGCCAGCAGCTCCCCGCGGGTCAGTACCTACGAGCAGTACTTC
NA	TRBV6-5	TRBJ1-6	NA	CASSPATGNNSPLHF	TGTGCCAGCAGTCCAGCTACAGGGAATAATTCACCCCTCCACTTT
NA	TRBV7-2	TRBJ2-7	NA	CASSLSRQGGYEQYF	TGTGCCAGCAGCTTGAGCCGACAGGGAGGTTACGAGCAGTACTTC
NA	TRBV19	TRBJ1-5	NA	CASSALSISNQPQHF	TGTGCCAGTAGCGCCTTATCTATTAGCAATCAGCCCCAGCATTTT
NA	TRBV5-1	TRBJ2-7	TRBD2	CASSPLGGENEQYF	TGCGCCAGCAGCCCCCTCGGGGGGGAAAACGAGCAGTACTTC
NA	TRBV7-2	TRBJ2-5	NA	CASTRVGGETQYF	TGTGCCAGCACCCGGGTCGGGGGTGAGACCCAGTACTTC
few	TRBV6-5	TRBJ1-2	TRBD1	CASKTGGHGYTF	TGTGCCTCCAAGACAGGGGGCCATGGCTACACCTTC
NA	TRBV6-2/TRBV6-3	TRBJ2-3	TRBD1	CASSPDRARGTDTQYF	TGTGCCAGCAGTCCAGACAGGGCTAGGGGCACAGATACGCAGTATTTT
NA	TRBV7-2	TRBJ1-6	TRBD1	CASSFSTGTNSPLHF	TGTGCCAGCAGCTTTTCGACAGGGACAAATTCACCCCTCCACTTT
NA	TRBV19	TRBJ1-1	NA	CASIIRKGATEAFF	TGTGCCAGTATAATAAGGAAGGGAGCAACTGAAGCTTTCTTT
NA	TRBV28	TRBJ2-7	TRBD2	CASSSRAGGSYEQYF	TGTGCCAGCAGTTCAAGGGCGGGGGGTTCCTACGAGCAGTACTTC
NA	TRBV20-1	TRBJ2-1	NA	CSANLRSEQFF	TGCAGTGCCAACTTGCGATCTGAGCAGTTCTTC
NA	TRBV5-6	TRBJ2-1	TRBD1	CASSLEQGGSYNEQFF	TGTGCCAGCAGCTTGGAACAGGGGGGCTCCTACAATGAGCAGTTCTTC
NA	TRBV24-1	TRBJ1-1	NA	CATRGEGKTEAFF	TGTGCCACCAGGGGGGAGGGGAAGACTGAAGCTTTCTTT
NA	TRBV28	TRBJ2-7	NA	CASSSKNEDWNYEQYF	TGTGCCAGCAGTTCTAAAAACGAGGACTGGAACTACGAGCAGTACTTC
NA	TRBV5-4	TRBJ1-4	NA	CASSNEGVNEKLFF	TGTGCCAGCAGCAATGAGGGAGTAAATGAAAAACTGTTTTTT
NA	TRBV30	TRBJ1-2	NA	CAWSVDLQAIYGYTF	TGTGCCTGGAGTGTAGATTTACAGGCGATCTATGGCTACACCTTC
NA	TRBV7-2	TRBJ1-1	TRBD1	CASSLQGQQNTEAFF	TGTGCCAGCAGCTTACAGGGACAGCAGAACACTGAAGCTTTCTTT